This T cell receptor beta chain was identified in a study of T cell repertoires in cytomegalovirus infection. The wider study: TCR beta signatures that were public indicated CMV infection and matching HLA type.

This clonotype has ten or more counts. No antigen is known for it. MiXCR was run by TCRdb on the reads, yielding one entry per CDR3 protein. This table holds hundreds of thousands of distinct CDR3 sequences, approximately 31% found once. Study-wide results and caveats: The ex vivo response was dominated by HLA-C-restricted CMV-specific TCR beta clonotypes. Based on cumulative public TCR beta family frequency, carriers of CMV plus the relevant HLA were identified.

The CDR3 extends over 16 amino acids. Germline V gene sequence: CDR1 SGHTA, CDR2 FQGNSA. With 1 base removed from V and 6 bases from J, the gap between germline ends came to 16 bases. The TCR comes from a human donor in good health (CMV status not recorded). Some clones in this sample may be carry-over from other donors' samples. Sequenced material: PBMCs. J is TRBJ2-4 and V is TRBV7-2, with D possibly being TRBD2 (6 bases). For the CDR3, the DNA is TGTGCCAGCAGCTTAGATCCACGCCCCGGGGGAAACATTCAGTACTTC. Encoded protein: CASSLDPRPGGNIQYF. The full variable domain, completed using reference TRBV7-2 and TRBJ2-4, is GAGVSQSPSNKVTEKGKDVELRCDPISGHTALYWYRQSLGQGLEFLIYFQGNSAPDKSGLPSDRFSAERTGGSVSTLTIQRTQQEDSAVYLCASSLDPRPGGNIQYFGAGTRLSVL.